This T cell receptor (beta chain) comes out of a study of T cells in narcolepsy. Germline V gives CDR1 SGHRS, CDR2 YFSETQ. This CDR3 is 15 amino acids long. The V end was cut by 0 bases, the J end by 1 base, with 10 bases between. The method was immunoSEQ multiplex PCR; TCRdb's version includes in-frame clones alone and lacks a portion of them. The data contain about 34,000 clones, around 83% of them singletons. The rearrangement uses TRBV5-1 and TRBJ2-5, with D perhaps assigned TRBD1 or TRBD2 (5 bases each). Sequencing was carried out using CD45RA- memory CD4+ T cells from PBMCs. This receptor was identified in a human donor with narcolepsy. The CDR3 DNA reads TGCGCCAGCAGCTTGGGGGGGATAGCCCAAGAGACCCAGTACTTC. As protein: CASSLGGIAQETQYF.